Following are 21 T cell receptor beta chains from one sample sequenced in a study of T cell changes during pregnancy in multiple sclerosis. TCRdb keeps only in-frame clones here, not all; method: immunoSEQ multiplex PCR. The table lists tens of thousands of clones, 75% to 95% of them singletons. Sequenced material: peripheral blood, taken after pregnancy. The receptors derive from a female donor in good health, enrolled as a control in a pregnancy study.

This clone has a single count. Within the sample, other DNA sequences also encode this same CDR3. The rearrangement uses TRBV7-9 and TRBJ1-1, with TRBD1 matching 7 bases. The CDR3 length is 16 residues. The germline V gene has CDR1 SEHNR and CDR2 FQNEAQ (reference sequence). V dropped 1 base and J dropped 0; count of bases not matched to a gene: 5. CDR3 coding DNA: TGTGCCAGCAGCTTAGGGACAGGAGGTATGAACACTGAAGCTTTCTTT. Its translation is CASSLGTGGMNTEAFF.

The chain combines TRBV5-4 with TRBJ1-3, with no clear D. Trimming took 0 bases from V and 0 from J, leaving 13 bases between them. The CDR3 is made up of 17 amino acids. The germline gives CDR1 SGHNT, CDR2 YYREEE (reference sequence). DNA of the CDR3: TGTGCCAGCAGCTTGGAACCGGGTGCTAGCTCTGGAAACACCATATATTTT. Translated: CASSLEPGASSGNTIYF.

This rearrangement joins TRBV18 to TRBJ1-2; TRBD1 might be the D (6 bases). The CDR3 length is 14 residues. V shed 5 bases and J shed 4 bases, with 14 bases lying between them. Germline loops: CDR1 KGHSH, CDR2 LQKENI. CDR3 residues: CASSSGRGGYGYTF. In DNA, the CDR3 is TGTGCCAGCTCATCAGGCAGAGGGGGCTATGGCTACACCTTC.

This rearrangement joins TRBV5-1 to TRBJ2-5; TRBD1 might be the D (6 bases). From germline, CDR1 is SGHRS and CDR2 YFSETQ. The V end lost 1 base, the J end lost 2 bases, and 12 bases lay between the germline ends. This CDR3 comprises 15 residues. The CDR3 protein is CASSLFPTGQETQYF. CDR3 coding DNA: TGCGCCAGCAGCTTGTTCCCTACAGGGCAAGAGACCCAGTACTTC.

The chain links TRBV2 to TRBJ1-1, with 7 bases fitting TRBD1. Per the germline V gene, CDR1 is SNHLY and CDR2 is FYNNEI. CDR3 length equals 13 residues. J lost 5 bases, V lost 6 bases, and 6 bases had no gene match. The CDR3 DNA reads TGTGCCAGCAGGGTACAGGGGATTACTGAAGCTTTCTTT. It encodes CASRVQGITEAFF. The full variable domain, in which reference TRBV2 and TRBJ1-1 provide the parts outside the CDR3, is EPEVTQTPSHQVTQMGQEVILRCVPISNHLYFYWYRQILGQKVEFLVSFYNNEISEKSEIFDDQFSVERPDGSNFTLKIRSTKLEDSAMYFCASRVQGITEAFFGQGTRLTVV.

CDR3 DNA: TGTGCCAGCAGTCTGGACAGGGGGTCGATGTATGAGCAGTTCTTC. Amino acids: CASSLDRGSMYEQFF. The chain links TRBV6-1 to TRBJ2-1; TRBD1 aligns across 10 bases. The germline V gene has CDR1 MNHNS and CDR2 SASEGT. The CDR3 extends over 15 amino acids. With 5 bases clipped from V and 8 bases from J, the junction kept 9 bases outside the gene matches.

This clone has more than one count but fewer than ten. CDR3 region: CASSDPRGEQYF. The CDR3, as DNA: TGTGCCAGCAGTGACCCTAGGGGCGAGCAGTACTTC. V gene TRBV2 combines with J gene TRBJ2-7, with a tentative D call TRBD1 (5 bases). The CDR3 contains 12 residues. Germline V gene data show CDR1 as SNHLY and CDR2 as FYNNEI. The V end lost 3 bases, the J end lost 6 bases, and 9 bases lay between the germline ends.

This chain links TRBV5-4 with TRBJ1-2, with D tentatively TRBD1 (6 bases). Germline loops: CDR1 SGHNT, CDR2 YYREEE (reference sequence). The CDR3 consists of 13 residues. Trimming removed 4 bases from V and 5 bases from J, with 12 bases in between. The CDR3 is CASSQDSLYGYTF. CDR3 nucleotides: TGTGCCAGCAGCCAGGACAGTCTTTATGGCTACACCTTC.

The chain recombines TRBV19 with TRBJ1-6, with 7 bases identical to TRBD1. Unmatched junction bases numbered 13, after V lost 5 bases and J lost 9 bases. Germline V gives CDR1 LNHDA, CDR2 SQIVND (reference sequence). CDR3 length: 16 residues. This chain's CDR3 is CASSHPPRGSGSPLHF. CDR3 DNA: TGTGCCAGTAGTCATCCTCCCAGGGGGTCTGGTTCACCCCTCCACTTT.

This clone was seen only a few times. The chain is built from TRBV19 and TRBJ1-2; the match to TRBD1 covers 8 bases. Germline CDR1 reads LNHDA; CDR2 reads SQIVND (reference sequence). The V and J ends lost 9 bases and 4 bases, in that order; junction bases with no gene match: 13. This CDR3 region has 15 residues. Written as DNA, the CDR3 is TGTGCCAGCACCACCGGACAGGGCCTCCCCTATGGCTACACCTTC. Protein: CASTTGQGLPYGYTF.

The V gene is TRBV18, the J gene TRBJ2-7; 9 bases align to TRBD1. The germline V gene encodes CDR1 KGHSH and CDR2 LQKENI. Germline trimming cut 3 bases from V and 5 bases from J; bases unmatched to any gene: 8. CDR3 length: 15 amino acids. The CDR3 spells CASSPLGTGFDEQYF. The CDR3 bases are TGTGCCAGCTCACCTCTAGGGACAGGGTTCGACGAGCAGTACTTC.

The chain recombines TRBV21-1 with TRBJ1-1; the table calls TRBD1, which could not be checked here. TRBV21-1 is a listed pseudogene. The CDR3 is 15 residues long. This chain's CDR3 is CASSRQGAGNTEAFF. In DNA, the CDR3 is TGTGCCAGCAGCCGACAGGGGGCAGGTAACACTGAAGCTTTCTTT.

This clone was detected once. This chain connects TRBV5-6 to TRBJ1-2; no clear D gene. V gave up 3 bases and J gave up 4 bases, with 10 bases separating them. CDR1 is SGHDT and CDR2 is YYEEEE in the germline V gene. The CDR3 covers 13 residues. This CDR3 is CASSSSPGYGYTF. For the CDR3, the DNA is TGTGCCAGCAGCTCCTCCCCCGGCTATGGCTACACCTTC.

Concerning this clone: Other nucleotide sequences in the sample specify the same CDR3. This chain connects TRBV18 to TRBJ1-5, with 9 bases identical to TRBD1. Germline V lookup: CDR1 KGHSH, CDR2 LQKENI. The length of the CDR3 is 15 residues. After removal of 3 bases from V and 1 base from J, the junction contained 1 base not matched to a gene. The CDR3 reads CASSPTGGSNQPQHF. DNA for the CDR3: TGTGCCAGCTCACCGACAGGGGGAAGCAATCAGCCCCAGCATTTT.

This chain connects TRBV6-5 to TRBJ1-1; TRBD1 matches at 7 bases. Germline V gene sequence: CDR1 MNHEY, CDR2 SVGAGI. The CDR3 sequence is 14 residues long. Trimming removed 7 bases from V and 1 base from J; junction bases left unmatched: 6. As DNA, the CDR3 is TGTGCCAGCACCCCACAGGGGACGAACACTGAAGCTTTCTTT. Protein product: CASTPQGTNTEAFF.

The V call is TRBV27, the J call TRBJ1-1; 9 bases are a match to TRBD1. The J segment lost 4 bases and the V segment lost 0 bases, leaving 0 bases of the junction unmatched. The CDR3 runs 14 residues. CDR1 MNHEY and CDR2 SMNVEV come from the germline V gene (reference sequence). CDR3 sequence reads: CASSLSGQGTEAFF. The CDR3 DNA is TGTGCCAGCAGTTTATCGGGACAGGGCACTGAAGCTTTCTTT.

The gene calls are TRBV2 and TRBJ2-2, with 10 bases lining up with TRBD1. The J segment lost 5 bases and the V segment lost 6 bases, leaving 9 bases of the junction unmatched. CDR3 size: 16 residues. Germline CDR1 reads SNHLY; CDR2 reads FYNNEI. The DNA for the CDR3 is TGTGCCAGCAGATCCTCCGGGACAGGGGTAACCGGGGAGCTGTTTTTT. The encoded protein is CASRSSGTGVTGELFF.

The chain recombines TRBV7-6 with TRBJ1-3; D is unclear. The V gene's germline CDR1 is SGHVS and CDR2 FNYEAQ. Between the trimmed V and J ends, which lost 10 bases and 0 bases, there was a span of 10 bases. The CDR3 spans 13 residues. The CDR3, as DNA: TGTGCCACGTCCCACAGCTCTGGAAACACCATATATTTT. Encoded protein: CATSHSSGNTIYF.

This chain connects TRBV30 to TRBJ2-2; no firm D call. CDR3 size: 11 residues. Germline CDR1 is GTSNPN and CDR2 is SVGIG (reference sequence). The germline V and J ends were trimmed by 4 bases and 2 bases, with 2 bases remaining between them. The CDR3 loop is CAWTNTGELFF. As DNA, the CDR3 is TGTGCCTGGACTAACACCGGGGAGCTGTTTTTT.

This chain uses TRBV29-1 with TRBJ1-2; 10 bases line up with TRBD1. Trimming took 7 bases from V and 4 from J; bases not matched to a gene: 6. The CDR3 is 13 residues long. Germline-derived CDR1 and CDR2 are SQVTM and ANQGSEA. In DNA form, the CDR3 reads TGCAGCGCTCCGACAGGGGGCGCCTATGGCTACACCTTC. Its translation: CSAPTGGAYGYTF.

The CDR3: CASSRTTSFGYNEQFF. In DNA form, the CDR3 reads TGTGCCAGCAGCCGCACGACTAGCTTCGGGTACAATGAGCAGTTCTTC. This chain links TRBV14 with TRBJ2-1; TRBD2 agrees at 7 bases. The CDR3 is 16 amino acids. The V gene's germline CDR1 is SGHDN and CDR2 FVKESK. Losses at the gene ends were 4 bases for V and 4 bases for J; bases not matched to a gene: 10.